The T cell receptor beta chain described here comes from a study of a mutant IDH1 vaccine in newly diagnosed glioma. Time point here: week 5, during vaccination. Vaccination used 300 ug of mutant IDH1 20-mer peptide per dose, with topical imiquimod. Donor tumors were new WHO grade 3 or 4 IDH1-mutant, ATRX-lost astrocytomas. Study-level results: Seemingly, top peripheral T cell clonotype changes bore no relation to pseudoprogression.

This clone was seen a few times. Its antigen remains unidentified. The sample has other DNA sequences that encode this CDR3 too. The V end lost 0 bases, the J end lost 3 bases, and 6 bases lay between the germline ends. The length of the CDR3 is 12 residues. Per the germline V gene, CDR1 is GTSNPN and CDR2 is SVGIG (reference sequence). TCRdb keeps only in-frame clones here, not all; method: immunoSEQ multiplex PCR. Among fewer than 40,000 clones, 75% to 80% were seen once, and the ten largest hold around 5.5%. The sequencing here drew on PBMCs, taken from a glioma patient whose treatment included an IDH1 peptide vaccine. The TCR originated in a man aged 40-49 years with glioma. The chain has TRBV30 and TRBJ2-7; weak D call: TRBD1 (5 bases). The CDR3 spells CAWSVRGYEQYF. CDR3 sequence (DNA): TGTGCCTGGAGTGTAAGGGGCTACGAGCAGTACTTC.